The T cell receptor (beta chain) described here comes from a study of OX40 agonist ivuxolimab in advanced cancers. Regarding the study as a whole: CD8+ T cells (on average) carried more expanded clones than CD4+ T cells. Partial responders at 0.1-3.0 mg/kg had among the lowest clonal expansion.

Patients who had autoimmune disease history or got systemic immunosuppression were left out. As regards this clone: Antigen specificity is unknown.

V lost 3 bases to trimming and J lost 8 bases, with 25 bases between them. The CDR3 length is 17 residues. Germline lookup yields CDR1 SEHNR and CDR2 FQNEAQ (reference sequence). TCRdb keeps only in-frame clones here, not all; method: immunoSEQ multiplex PCR. The table shows roughly 50,000 clones, with approximately 88% occurring only once. The material sequenced was CD4+ or CD8+ T cells sorted from blood, taken in a trial of the OX40 agonist ivuxolimab. This receptor was taken from an adult with an advanced solid tumor such as melanoma, head and neck, liver or kidney cancer. J is TRBJ1-2 and V is TRBV7-9; D remains unclear. This chain's CDR3 is CASSFPFLRHFLGGYTF. CDR3 nucleotides: TGTGCCAGCAGCTTCCCCTTTCTGAGACACTTCTTAGGGGGCTACACCTTC.